This TCR beta chain was sequenced during a study of sequential checkpoint blockade in melanoma. About the research overall: First-line arms were nivolumab then ipilimumab, or the reverse, randomized 1:1.

This clone is deemed medium-sized. Treatment meaning: randomized to nivolumab then ipilimumab (arm A) or the reverse (arm B). PBMC sorting kept live CD3+CD8+ cells without CD19 or CD56. Libraries were prepared by immunoSEQ multiplex PCR; TCRdb keeps only in-frame clonotypes and omits some of them. The data hold around 11,000 clones, with approximately 70% observed a single time. The CDR3 length is 15 residues. CDR1 and CDR2 from the germline V gene are MDHEN and SYDVKM. With V trimmed by 5 bases and J by 3 bases, 7 bases remained unmatched. The chain employs TRBV28 and TRBJ2-1, with 7 nucleotides matching TRBD2. The TCR comes from a human donor with melanoma. This specimen consisted of CD8+ T cells sorted from blood (inferred from file names), obtained from a patient given nivolumab and ipilimumab in sequence. For the CDR3, the DNA is TGTGCCAGCAGTCCGGGAGGACTTGACTACAATGAGCAGTTCTTC. Translated, it gives CASSPGGLDYNEQFF.